This T cell receptor beta chain was sequenced for a study of cytomegalovirus exposure and HLA in healthy donors. Study results and caveats: It was reported in a later analysis that an Asian-associated ancestry cluster showed fewer N-insertions than the roughly 620-donor mean. HLA restriction was apparent for most CMV-associated TCR beta chains in a later analysis. Overall, approximately 180 TCR beta chains were annotated as cytomegalovirus-associated.

Points on this clone: Its antigen is as yet unknown.

The PCR made use of 60 Vbeta and 13 Jbeta primers. Data came from immunoSEQ multiplex PCR; TCRdb stores just in-frame clones and leaves some out. The sample has fewer than 150,000 clones, approximately 80% seen once. The sample consisted of PBMCs. The source is a woman in her 40s in good health and CMV-seropositive.

The CDR3 sequence: CAISERAGVSKPSNEQFF. The CDR3 coding sequence is TGTGCCATCAGTGAGCGAGCGGGAGTGTCCAAACCATCCAATGAGCAGTTCTTC. The V gene is TRBV10-3, the J gene TRBJ2-1, with 8 bases lining up with TRBD2. J gave up 6 bases and V 2 bases, and 15 bases lay outside the gene matches. The CDR3 has 18 amino acids. Germline V CDR1 and CDR2: ENHRY, SYGVKD.